These 29 T cell receptor beta chains were sequenced from one sample in a study of patients and donors after allogeneic stem cell transplantation. TCRdb itself ran the RT-PCR reads through MiXCR, one entry per CDR3 protein. The table has more than 850,000 distinct CDR3 sequences, 18% seen once. Sequenced: blood, either unsorted or a sorted T cell fraction (not recorded which). The receptor set was obtained from a human donor who was either an allogeneic HSCT recipient or a stem cell or donor lymphocyte infusion donor (not recorded which). It is not recorded whose cells these are; they may come from a transplant donor.

This chain uses TRBV10-3 with TRBJ1-1; D remains ambiguous. V lost 6 bases, J lost 6 bases, and 11 bases lay in between. Germline CDR1 and CDR2: ENHRY and SYGVKD. CDR3 length equals 12 residues. The CDR3 is CAIREVFSEAFF. Here the CDR3 DNA reads TGTGCCATCAGGGAAGTGTTCTCTGAAGCTTTCTTT.

The gene calls are TRBV4-3 and TRBJ2-3; 9 bases map to TRBD2. The CDR3 is 18 amino acids. V was clipped by 0 bases and J by 0 bases; unmatched bases: 7. Germline assignment: CDR1 LGHNA and CDR2 YSLEER. The DNA of the CDR3 is TGCGCCAGCAGCCAAGAACCAGCGGGGGGACCTAGCACAGATACGCAGTATTTT. This sequence encodes CASSQEPAGGPSTDTQYF.

This clonotype was observed at least ten times. The chain combines TRBV4-2 with TRBJ2-1, with D possibly TRBD1 on 5 matching bases. Germline CDR1 and CDR2: LGHNA and YNFKEQ. CDR3 length: 13 residues. The V and J ends lost 0 bases and 8 bases respectively, with 8 bases between them. CDR3: CASSQEGADEQFF. CDR3 in DNA: TGTGCCAGCAGCCAAGAAGGGGCGGATGAGCAGTTCTTC.

This clonotype was found a few times. This chain joins TRBV11-2 and TRBJ2-1; the match to TRBD2 covers 9 bases. Trimming removed 1 base from V and 0 bases from J; junction bases left unmatched: 10. CDR1 is SGHAT, CDR2 FQNNGV, per germline. The CDR3 contains 19 residues. CDR3 residues: CASSLVRLAGLSSYNEQFF. DNA for the CDR3: TGTGCCAGCAGCTTAGTTCGGCTAGCGGGGCTAAGCTCCTACAATGAGCAGTTCTTC.

The rearrangement uses TRBV27 and TRBJ2-1; D gene uncertain. Germline CDR1 MNHEY, CDR2 SMNVEV (reference sequence). The length of the CDR3 is 14 residues. The ends were cut back, 3 bases at V and 6 bases at J, with 12 bases in the middle. The CDR3 DNA reads as TGTGCCAGCAGTTTTACAGAATCGGGCAATGAGCAGTTCTTC. Translation: CASSFTESGNEQFF.

The rearrangement links TRBV19 to TRBJ2-1; 8 bases fit TRBD2. J lost 8 bases, V lost 6 bases, and 6 bases had no gene match. The germline gives CDR1 LNHDA, CDR2 SQIVND (reference sequence). CDR3 length: 13 amino acids. The CDR3 here is CASRREAWDEQFF. For the CDR3, the DNA is TGTGCCAGTAGGCGGGAGGCCTGGGATGAGCAGTTCTTC.

The rearrangement links TRBV27 to TRBJ2-1; TRBD2 matches 8 bases. V was clipped by 5 bases and J by 0 bases; unmatched bases: 9. This CDR3 comprises 17 residues. In germline, CDR1 is MNHEY, CDR2 SMNVEV (reference sequence). The CDR3 is CASSRETSGSSYNEQFF. The CDR3, as DNA: TGTGCCAGCAGTCGAGAAACTAGCGGCAGCTCCTACAATGAGCAGTTCTTC.

The genes are TRBV30 and TRBJ1-1; 9 bases agree with TRBD1. Germline-derived CDR1 and CDR2 are GTSNPN and SVGIG (reference sequence). The CDR3 runs to 14 residues. Trimming at V came to 1 base and at J to 8 bases, leaving 8 bases not matched to a gene. This CDR3 reads CAWSESPGTGEAFF. In nucleotides, the CDR3 is TGTGCCTGGAGTGAATCCCCCGGGACAGGGGAAGCTTTCTTT.

There are many counts of this clonotype. The rearrangement joins TRBV5-6 to TRBJ1-3; a weak D match, TRBD1 (5 bases). The CDR3 contains 14 residues. Trimming pared 4 bases from V and 6 bases from J, leaving 14 bases between. The germline gives CDR1 SGHDT, CDR2 YYEEEE. CDR3 nucleotides: TGTGCCAGCAGCACGGGACGGCTCCCAAACACCATATATTTT. This encodes CASSTGRLPNTIYF.

The table lists this clonotype with a few counts. The rearrangement joins TRBV5-1 to TRBJ2-2; 11 bases are a match to TRBD1. With V trimmed by 2 bases and J by 3 bases, 6 bases remained unmatched. This CDR3 region has 17 residues. Germline CDR1 and CDR2: SGHRS and YFSETQ. The CDR3 region has the DNA TGCGCCAGCAGCTTTACACCGGGACAGGGGGACACCGGGGAGCTGTTTTTT. Protein sequence: CASSFTPGQGDTGELFF. Full variable domain (missing parts from reference TRBV5-1 and TRBJ2-2): KAGVTQTPRYLIKTRGQQVTLSCSPISGHRSVSWYQQTPGQGLQFLFEYFSETQRNKGNFPGRFSGRQFSNSRSEMNVSTLELGDSALYLCASSFTPGQGDTGELFFGEGSRLTVL.

This sequence joins TRBV29-1 and TRBJ1-1; maybe TRBD1 (5 bases). This CDR3 has 14 residues. The germline gives CDR1 SQVTM, CDR2 ANQGSEA. V shed 5 bases and J shed 1 base, with 14 bases lying between them. CDR3 residues: CSVRGLMKNTEAFF. The DNA of the CDR3 is TGCAGCGTTCGGGGACTTATGAAGAACACTGAAGCTTTCTTT.

The chain has TRBV5-6 and TRBJ2-7; unclear D gene. CDR1 is SGHDT, CDR2 YYEEEE, per germline. There are 14 residues in the CDR3. V was trimmed by 0 bases and J by 0 bases, leaving 7 bases between them. The CDR3 region is CASSLGRISYEQYF. CDR3 nucleotide sequence: TGTGCCAGCAGCTTGGGACGCATCTCCTACGAGCAGTACTTC.

This clonotype was detected a few times. The chain recombines TRBV27 with TRBJ2-1; TRBD2 aligns across 9 bases. Germline CDR1 and CDR2: MNHEY and SMNVEV (reference sequence). V lost 3 bases to trimming and J lost 8 bases; unmatched junction nucleotides: 11. The CDR3 runs 16 residues. Here the CDR3 DNA reads TGTGCCAGCAGTTTTTGGCGGGGGGGTAATCACGATGAGCAGTTCTTC. It is translated as CASSFWRGGNHDEQFF.

This clonotype was counted once. J is TRBJ1-2 and V is TRBV5-1; D is uncertain. Trimming removed 2 bases at V and 2 bases at J, with 10 bases between. Germline V lookup: CDR1 SGHRS, CDR2 YFSETQ. This CDR3 spans 14 amino acids. Here the CDR3 reads CASSLSGENYGYTF. The CDR3 DNA sequence: TGCGCCAGCAGCTTAAGTGGGGAAAACTATGGCTACACCTTC.

The chain links TRBV30 to TRBJ2-7; perhaps D is TRBD1 or TRBD2 (5 bases each). There are 15 residues in the CDR3. The germline V and J ends were trimmed by 1 base and 0 bases, with 13 bases remaining between them. Germline values: CDR1 GTSNPN, CDR2 SVGIG (reference sequence). The CDR3 region is CAWSGGWDRSYEQYF. CDR3 in DNA: TGTGCCTGGAGTGGAGGCTGGGACCGCTCCTACGAGCAGTACTTC.

This clonotype appeared many times. In DNA, the CDR3 is TGTGCCAGCAGTTTCTCGGGGGGCGAAGAGACCCAGTACTTC. Its translation is CASSFSGGEETQYF. The chain employs TRBV12-3 or TRBV12-4 and TRBJ2-5; maybe TRBD2 (7 bases). The CDR3 consists of 14 residues. Between the trimmed V and J ends, which lost 3 bases and 3 bases, there was a span of 11 bases.

This clonotype was seen more than once but under ten times. This chain joins TRBV29-1 and TRBJ2-1, with no clear D. This CDR3 has 12 residues. Germline values: CDR1 SQVTM, CDR2 ANQGSEA. V lost 6 bases and J lost 7, with 13 bases in between. The chain's CDR3 is CSVEDEENEQFF. The CDR3 nucleotides read TGCAGCGTCGAGGACGAGGAGAATGAGCAGTTCTTC.

This clonotype was counted ten times or more. This chain joins TRBV6-1 and TRBJ2-7; 9 nucleotides align to TRBD2. The V gene end was trimmed by 5 bases and the J gene end by 4 bases; junction bases not matched to a gene: 3. CDR3 size: 13 residues. Germline CDR1 is MNHNS and CDR2 is SASEGT. DNA for the CDR3: TGTGCCAGCAGTCCTCTAGCGGGATACGAGCAGTACTTC. Protein: CASSPLAGYEQYF.

In this sample, this clonotype turned up many times. The chain couples TRBV20-1 to TRBJ2-3, with a tentative D call TRBD1 (6 bases). CDR3 length: 14 residues. In germline, CDR1 is DFQATT, CDR2 SNEGSKA (reference sequence). The V end lost 2 bases, the J end lost 1 base, and 10 bases lay between the germline ends. The chain's CDR3 is CSARNPGGTDTQYF. The CDR3 DNA is TGCAGTGCTAGAAACCCAGGGGGCACAGATACGCAGTATTTT.

This clonotype was detected a few times. The chain employs TRBV20-1 and TRBJ2-1, with 10 bases aligning to TRBD2. The junction had 13 bases not matched to a gene; V was cut back by 5 bases and J by 9 bases. Germline lookup yields CDR1 DFQATT and CDR2 SNEGSKA (reference sequence). The CDR3 consists of 15 residues. The CDR3 DNA reads as TGCAGTGCTCAGTCACTAGCGGGAAAGGGGGCTGAGCAGTTCTTC. This encodes CSAQSLAGKGAEQFF.

The sample holds a few counts of this clonotype. The rearrangement links TRBV30 to TRBJ2-7; TRBD2 might be the D (5 bases). The CDR3 contains 14 residues. V was clipped by 0 bases and J by 4 bases, with 13 bases between them. Per the germline V gene, CDR1 is GTSNPN and CDR2 is SVGIG (reference sequence). The CDR3 bases are TGTGCCTGGAGTGTGTCCGGACTGAAATACGAGCAGTACTTC. It is translated as CAWSVSGLKYEQYF.

This chain joins TRBV4-1 and TRBJ2-7; D remains unclear. This CDR3 region has 15 residues. V gave up 0 bases and J gave up 3 bases, with 12 bases separating them. The V gene's germline CDR1 is MGHRA and CDR2 YSYEKL. The CDR3 nucleotides are TGCGCCAGCAGCCAAGATGCATCTCCGGACTACGAGCAGTACTTC. Protein product: CASSQDASPDYEQYF.

This clonotype has a handful of counts. The chain combines TRBV4-3 with TRBJ1-3; D is unresolved. CDR3 size: 17 residues. V lost 3 bases and J lost 0, with 15 bases in between. CDR1 LGHNA and CDR2 YSLEER come from the germline V gene. For the CDR3, the DNA is TGCGCCAGCAGCCAGGCGACGGCGGAAAGCTCTGGAAACACCATATATTTT. This encodes CASSQATAESSGNTIYF.

The rearrangement links TRBV29-1 to TRBJ2-3; 8 bases match TRBD2. The CDR3 is 16 amino acids. The J segment lost 1 base and the V segment lost 4 bases, leaving 10 bases of the junction unmatched. The V gene's germline CDR1 is SQVTM and CDR2 ANQGSEA. The CDR3 region is CSVVGKRGSRTDTQYF. Written as DNA, the CDR3 is TGCAGCGTTGTCGGGAAGCGGGGGAGCCGCACAGATACGCAGTATTTT.

This chain links TRBV20-1 with TRBJ1-1; TRBD1 is a possible D gene (5 bases). Germline V gene lookup returns CDR1 DFQATT and CDR2 SNEGSKA (reference sequence). V was pared by 4 bases and J by 6 bases, with 12 bases between. This CDR3 contains 12 residues. CDR3 coding DNA: TGCAGTGCTAAAACTGGGACGGCTGAAGCTTTCTTT. This gives the protein CSAKTGTAEAFF.

V gene TRBV20-1 combines with J gene TRBJ2-2; possible D gene TRBD2, 7 bases. The V and J ends lost 1 base and 5 bases respectively, with 17 bases between them. Germline assignment: CDR1 DFQATT and CDR2 SNEGSKA (reference sequence). This CDR3 has 16 residues. Here the CDR3 DNA reads TGCAGTGCTAGAGGTCGGGGGGCTGGTGGAACCGGGGAGCTGTTTTTT. Translating it yields CSARGRGAGGTGELFF.

This clonotype has a handful of counts. The chain combines TRBV12-3 or TRBV12-4 with TRBJ1-1, with TRBD1 matching 8 bases. This CDR3 is 19 amino acids long. J was trimmed by 0 bases and V by 7 bases; bases with no gene match: 19. The CDR3 nucleotides are TGTGCCAGCAAGATCGTAGGCGGGACAGGTATTTCTATGAACACTGAAGCTTTCTTT. Residues: CASKIVGGTGISMNTEAFF.

This clonotype was observed a few times. This chain connects TRBV20-1 to TRBJ2-3; TRBD2 matches 7 bases. The CDR3 has 14 residues. Germline-derived CDR1 and CDR2 are DFQATT and SNEGSKA (reference sequence). Unmatched junction bases numbered 8, after V lost 6 bases and J lost 2 bases. In nucleotides, the CDR3 is TGCAGTGCCACCATTAGCGGGCCCACAGATACGCAGTATTTT. Protein sequence: CSATISGPTDTQYF.

This clonotype occurred a few times. This chain connects TRBV12-3 or TRBV12-4 to TRBJ2-1, with D hard to call. CDR3 length equals 16 residues. The V and J ends lost 3 bases and 0 bases respectively, with 12 bases between them. The CDR3 loop is CASSFPGSSSYNEQFF. CDR3 DNA: TGTGCCAGCAGTTTTCCTGGGTCGAGCTCCTACAATGAGCAGTTCTTC.